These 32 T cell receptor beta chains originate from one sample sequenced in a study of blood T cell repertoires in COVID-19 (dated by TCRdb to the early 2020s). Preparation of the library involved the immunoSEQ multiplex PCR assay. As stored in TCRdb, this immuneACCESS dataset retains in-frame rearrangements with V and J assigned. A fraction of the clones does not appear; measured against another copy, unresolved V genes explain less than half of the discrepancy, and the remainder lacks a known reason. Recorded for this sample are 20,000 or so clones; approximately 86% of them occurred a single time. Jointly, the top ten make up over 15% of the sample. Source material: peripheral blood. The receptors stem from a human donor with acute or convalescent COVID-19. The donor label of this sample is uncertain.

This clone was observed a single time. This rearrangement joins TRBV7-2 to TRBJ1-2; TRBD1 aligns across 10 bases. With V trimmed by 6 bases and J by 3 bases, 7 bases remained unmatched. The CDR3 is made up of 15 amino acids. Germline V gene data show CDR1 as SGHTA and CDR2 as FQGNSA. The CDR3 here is CASSFRQGADYGYTF. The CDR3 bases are TGTGCCAGCAGTTTTCGACAGGGGGCGGACTATGGCTACACCTTC.

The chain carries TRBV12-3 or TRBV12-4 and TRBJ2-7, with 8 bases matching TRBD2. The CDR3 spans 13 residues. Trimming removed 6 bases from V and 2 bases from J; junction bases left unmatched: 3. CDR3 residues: CASSRGGAYEQYF. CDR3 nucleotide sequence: TGTGCCAGCAGCCGGGGGGGGGCCTACGAGCAGTACTTC.

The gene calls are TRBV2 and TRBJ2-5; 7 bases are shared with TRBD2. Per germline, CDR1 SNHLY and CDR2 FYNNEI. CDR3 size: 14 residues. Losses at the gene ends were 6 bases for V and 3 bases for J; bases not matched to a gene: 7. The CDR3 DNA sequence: TGTGCCAGCAGGAGGGGTCTAGCGGAAGAGACCCAGTACTTC. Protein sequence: CASRRGLAEETQYF.

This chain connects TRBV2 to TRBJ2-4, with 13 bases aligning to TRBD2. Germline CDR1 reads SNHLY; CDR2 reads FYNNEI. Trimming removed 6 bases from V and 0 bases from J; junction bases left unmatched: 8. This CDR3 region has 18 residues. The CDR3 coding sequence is TGTGCCAGCAGGTGGACTAGCGGGAGATTTTCAGCCAAAAACATTCAGTACTTC. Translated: CASRWTSGRFSAKNIQYF. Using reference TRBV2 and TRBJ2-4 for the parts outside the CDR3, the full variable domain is EPEVTQTPSHQVTQMGQEVILRCVPISNHLYFYWYRQILGQKVEFLVSFYNNEISEKSEIFDDQFSVERPDGSNFTLKIRSTKLEDSAMYFCASRWTSGRFSAKNIQYFGAGTRLSVL.

CDR3 residues: CASSVTGTSGGAQYSEQFF. Here the CDR3 DNA reads TGTGCCAGCAGCGTAACCGGGACTAGCGGGGGGGCCCAATATAGTGAGCAGTTCTTC. The rearrangement links TRBV9 to TRBJ2-1, with 16 bases matching TRBD2. This CDR3 region has 19 residues. In germline, CDR1 is SGDLS, CDR2 YYNGEE. Trimming took 1 base from V and 9 from J; bases not matched to a gene: 13.

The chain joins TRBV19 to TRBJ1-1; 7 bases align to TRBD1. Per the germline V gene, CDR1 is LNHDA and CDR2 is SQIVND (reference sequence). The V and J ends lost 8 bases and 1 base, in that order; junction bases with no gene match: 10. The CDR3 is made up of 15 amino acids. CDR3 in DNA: TGTGCCAGTTCTACAGGGGCCGATAGGAACACTGAAGCTTTCTTT. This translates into CASSTGADRNTEAFF.

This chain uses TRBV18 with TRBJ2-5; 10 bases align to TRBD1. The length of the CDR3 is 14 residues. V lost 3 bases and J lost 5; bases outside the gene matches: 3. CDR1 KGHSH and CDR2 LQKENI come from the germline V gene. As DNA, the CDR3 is TGTGCCAGCTCACCCGACAGGGGGCATGAGACCCAGTACTTC. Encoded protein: CASSPDRGHETQYF. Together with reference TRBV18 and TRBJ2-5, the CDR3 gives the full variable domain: NAGVMQNPRHLVRRRGQEARLRCSPMKGHSHVYWYRQLPEEGLKFMVYLQKENIIDESGMPKERFSAEFPKEGPSILRIQQVVRGDSAAYFCASSPDRGHETQYFGPGTRLLVL.

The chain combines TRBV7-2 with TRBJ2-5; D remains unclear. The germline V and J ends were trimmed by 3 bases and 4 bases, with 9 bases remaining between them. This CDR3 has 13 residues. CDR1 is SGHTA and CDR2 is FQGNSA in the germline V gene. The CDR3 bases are TGTGCCAGCAGCTTCGTCTCGGGAGAGACCCAGTACTTC. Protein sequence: CASSFVSGETQYF.

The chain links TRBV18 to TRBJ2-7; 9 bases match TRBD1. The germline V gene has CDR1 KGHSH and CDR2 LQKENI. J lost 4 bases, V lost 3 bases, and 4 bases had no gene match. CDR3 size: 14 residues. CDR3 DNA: TGTGCCAGCTCACCGGGGACAGGGTTTTACGAGCAGTACTTC. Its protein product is CASSPGTGFYEQYF. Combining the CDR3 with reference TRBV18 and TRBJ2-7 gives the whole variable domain NAGVMQNPRHLVRRRGQEARLRCSPMKGHSHVYWYRQLPEEGLKFMVYLQKENIIDESGMPKERFSAEFPKEGPSILRIQQVVRGDSAAYFCASSPGTGFYEQYFGPGTRLTVT.

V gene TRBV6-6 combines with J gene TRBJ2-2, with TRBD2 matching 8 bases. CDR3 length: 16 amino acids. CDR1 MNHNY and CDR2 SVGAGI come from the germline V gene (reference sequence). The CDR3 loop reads CAAHGGGHTNTGELFF. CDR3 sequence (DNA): TGTGCAGCTCACGGGGGGGGGCACACGAACACCGGGGAGCTGTTTTTT.

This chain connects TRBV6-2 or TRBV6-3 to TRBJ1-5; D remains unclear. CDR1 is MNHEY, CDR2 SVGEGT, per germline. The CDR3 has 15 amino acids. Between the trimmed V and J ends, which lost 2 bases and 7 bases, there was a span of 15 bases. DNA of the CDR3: TGTGCCAGCAGTTACACCTCGGGATCGAGGCAGCCCCAGCATTTT. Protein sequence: CASSYTSGSRQPQHF.

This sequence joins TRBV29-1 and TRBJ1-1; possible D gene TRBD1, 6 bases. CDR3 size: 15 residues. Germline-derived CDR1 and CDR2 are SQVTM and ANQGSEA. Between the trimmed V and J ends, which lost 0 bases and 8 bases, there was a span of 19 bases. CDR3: CSVEDLTPTGPEAFF. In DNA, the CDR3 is TGCAGCGTTGAAGATCTCACACCGACAGGTCCCGAAGCTTTCTTT.

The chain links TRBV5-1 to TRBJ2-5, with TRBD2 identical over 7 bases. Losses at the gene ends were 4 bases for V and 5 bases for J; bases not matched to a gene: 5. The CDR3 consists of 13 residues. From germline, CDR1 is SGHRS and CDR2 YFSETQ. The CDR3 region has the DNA TGCGCCAGCAGCCCGGAGGGAGGGGAGACCCAGTACTTC. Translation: CASSPEGGETQYF.

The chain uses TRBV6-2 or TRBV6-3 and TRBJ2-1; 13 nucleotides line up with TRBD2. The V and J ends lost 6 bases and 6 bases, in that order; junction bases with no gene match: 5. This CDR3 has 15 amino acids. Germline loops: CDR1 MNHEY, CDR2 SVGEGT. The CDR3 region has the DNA TGTGCCAGCAGCCGCGGACTAGCGGGGGCCAATGAGCAGTTCTTC. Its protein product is CASSRGLAGANEQFF.

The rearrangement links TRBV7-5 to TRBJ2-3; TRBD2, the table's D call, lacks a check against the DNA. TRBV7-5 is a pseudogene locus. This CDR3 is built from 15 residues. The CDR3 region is CARSARLPNGDTQYF. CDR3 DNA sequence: TGTGCCAGAAGCGCAAGACTCCCCAATGGAGATACGCAGTATTTT.

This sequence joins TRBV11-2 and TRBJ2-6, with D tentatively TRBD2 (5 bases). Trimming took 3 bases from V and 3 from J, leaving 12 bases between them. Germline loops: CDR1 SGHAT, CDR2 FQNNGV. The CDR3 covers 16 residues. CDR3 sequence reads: CASSLSLGLGANVLTF. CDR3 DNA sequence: TGTGCCAGCAGCTTGTCACTAGGGCTTGGGGCCAACGTCCTGACTTTC. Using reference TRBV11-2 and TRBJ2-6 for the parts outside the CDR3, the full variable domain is EAGVAQSPRYKIIEKRQSVAFWCNPISGHATLYWYQQILGQGPKLLIQFQNNGVVDDSQLPKDRFSAERLKGVDSTLKIQPAKLEDSAVYLCASSLSLGLGANVLTFGAGSRLTVL.

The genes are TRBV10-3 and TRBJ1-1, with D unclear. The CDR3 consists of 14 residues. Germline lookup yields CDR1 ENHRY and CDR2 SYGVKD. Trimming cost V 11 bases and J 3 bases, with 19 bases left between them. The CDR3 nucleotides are TGTGCCTCCAGCTCGGGATCCCGGGACACTGAAGCTTTCTTT. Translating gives CASSSGSRDTEAFF.

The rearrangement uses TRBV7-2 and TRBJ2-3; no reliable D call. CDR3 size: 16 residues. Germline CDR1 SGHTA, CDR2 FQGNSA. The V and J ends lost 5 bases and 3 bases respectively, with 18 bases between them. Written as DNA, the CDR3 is TGTGCCAGCAGCCCCCTGATGGGTTTGAGGACAGATACGCAGTATTTT. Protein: CASSPLMGLRTDTQYF.

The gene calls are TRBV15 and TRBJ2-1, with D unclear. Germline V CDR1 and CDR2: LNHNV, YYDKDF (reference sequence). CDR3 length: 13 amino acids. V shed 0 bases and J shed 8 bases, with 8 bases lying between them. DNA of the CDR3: TGTGCCACCAGCAGAGATCGAAGAGATGAGCAGTTCTTC. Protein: CATSRDRRDEQFF.

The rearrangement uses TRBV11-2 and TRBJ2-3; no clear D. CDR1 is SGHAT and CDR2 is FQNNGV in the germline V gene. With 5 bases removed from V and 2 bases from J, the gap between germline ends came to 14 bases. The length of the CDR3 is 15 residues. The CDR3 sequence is CASSPSSYATDTQYF. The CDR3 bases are TGTGCCAGCAGCCCCAGTTCATATGCCACAGATACGCAGTATTTT.

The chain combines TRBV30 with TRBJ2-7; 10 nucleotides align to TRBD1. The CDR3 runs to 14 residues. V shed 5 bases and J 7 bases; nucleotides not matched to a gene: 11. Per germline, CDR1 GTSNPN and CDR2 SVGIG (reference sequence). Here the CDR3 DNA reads TGTGCCTGGGAGTCCGGGACAGGGGCTCTGGAGCAGTACTTC. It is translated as CAWESGTGALEQYF.

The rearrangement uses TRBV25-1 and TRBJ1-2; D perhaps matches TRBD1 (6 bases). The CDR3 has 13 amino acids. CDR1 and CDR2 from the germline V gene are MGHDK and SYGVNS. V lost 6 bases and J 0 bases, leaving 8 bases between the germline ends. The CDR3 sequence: CASRDSSNYGYTF. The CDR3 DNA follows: TGTGCCAGCAGGGACAGCTCTAACTATGGCTACACCTTC.

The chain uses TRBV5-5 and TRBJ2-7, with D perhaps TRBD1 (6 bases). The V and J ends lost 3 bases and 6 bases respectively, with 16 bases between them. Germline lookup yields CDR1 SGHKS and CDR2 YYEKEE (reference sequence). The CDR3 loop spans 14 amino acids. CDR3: CASSSIRGAGEQYF. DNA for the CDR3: TGTGCCAGCAGCTCGATCAGGGGTGCGGGCGAGCAGTACTTC.

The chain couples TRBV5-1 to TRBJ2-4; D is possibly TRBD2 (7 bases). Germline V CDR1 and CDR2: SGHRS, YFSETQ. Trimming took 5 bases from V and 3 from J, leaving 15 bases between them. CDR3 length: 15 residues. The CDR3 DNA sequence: TGCGCCAGCAGACGGGGGGCTGACGGCAAAAACATTCAGTACTTC. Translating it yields CASRRGADGKNIQYF.

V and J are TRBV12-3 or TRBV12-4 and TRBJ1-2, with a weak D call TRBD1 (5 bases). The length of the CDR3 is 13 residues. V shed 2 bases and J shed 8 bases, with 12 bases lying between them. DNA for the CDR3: TGTGCCAGCAGTTTATATCAGGACAACGGCTACACCTTC. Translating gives CASSLYQDNGYTF.

The CDR3 sequence: CATSGAGVVYYEQYF. The CDR3, as DNA: TGTGCCACCAGTGGGGCAGGGGTGGTGTACTACGAGCAGTACTTC. The chain combines TRBV24-1 with TRBJ2-7; D is possibly TRBD1 (6 bases). This CDR3 comprises 15 residues. V gave up 5 bases and J gave up 3 bases, with 16 bases separating them. Germline lookup yields CDR1 KGHDR and CDR2 SFDVKD.

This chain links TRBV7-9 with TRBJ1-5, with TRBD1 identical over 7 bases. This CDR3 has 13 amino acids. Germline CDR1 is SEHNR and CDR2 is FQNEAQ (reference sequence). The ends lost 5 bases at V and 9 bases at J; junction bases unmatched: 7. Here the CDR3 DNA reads TGTGCCAGCAGCCGGGACAGCGGGGGGCCCCAGCATTTT. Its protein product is CASSRDSGGPQHF.

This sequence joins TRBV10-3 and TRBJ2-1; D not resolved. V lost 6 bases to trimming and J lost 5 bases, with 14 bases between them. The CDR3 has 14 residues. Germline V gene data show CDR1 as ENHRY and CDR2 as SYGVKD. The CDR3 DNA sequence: TGTGCCATCAGCCCGACAAGTGTGAACAATGAGCAGTTCTTC. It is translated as CAISPTSVNNEQFF.

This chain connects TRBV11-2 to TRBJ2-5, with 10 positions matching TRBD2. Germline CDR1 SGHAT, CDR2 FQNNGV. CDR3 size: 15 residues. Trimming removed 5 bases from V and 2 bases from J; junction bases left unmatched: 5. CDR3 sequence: CASSGVAGGQETQYF. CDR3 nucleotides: TGTGCCAGCAGCGGGGTAGCGGGAGGTCAAGAGACCCAGTACTTC.

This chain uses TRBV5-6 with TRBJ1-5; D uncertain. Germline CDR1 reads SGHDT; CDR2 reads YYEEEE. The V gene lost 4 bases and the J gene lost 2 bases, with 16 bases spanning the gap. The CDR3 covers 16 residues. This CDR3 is CASSRMGSGGNQPQHF. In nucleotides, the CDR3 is TGTGCCAGCAGCCGGATGGGGAGCGGGGGCAATCAGCCCCAGCATTTT.

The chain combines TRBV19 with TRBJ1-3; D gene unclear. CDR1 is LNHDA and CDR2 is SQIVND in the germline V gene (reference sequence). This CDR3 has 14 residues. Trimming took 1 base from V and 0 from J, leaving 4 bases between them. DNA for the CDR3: TGTGCCAGTAGTATAGGGCACTCTGGAAACACCATATATTTT. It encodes CASSIGHSGNTIYF.

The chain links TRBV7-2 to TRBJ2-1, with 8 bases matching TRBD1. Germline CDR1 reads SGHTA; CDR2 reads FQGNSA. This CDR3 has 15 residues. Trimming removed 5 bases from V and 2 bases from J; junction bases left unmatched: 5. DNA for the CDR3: TGTGCCAGCAGCCCCGACAGGGGACCCTACAATGAGCAGTTCTTC. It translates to CASSPDRGPYNEQFF.